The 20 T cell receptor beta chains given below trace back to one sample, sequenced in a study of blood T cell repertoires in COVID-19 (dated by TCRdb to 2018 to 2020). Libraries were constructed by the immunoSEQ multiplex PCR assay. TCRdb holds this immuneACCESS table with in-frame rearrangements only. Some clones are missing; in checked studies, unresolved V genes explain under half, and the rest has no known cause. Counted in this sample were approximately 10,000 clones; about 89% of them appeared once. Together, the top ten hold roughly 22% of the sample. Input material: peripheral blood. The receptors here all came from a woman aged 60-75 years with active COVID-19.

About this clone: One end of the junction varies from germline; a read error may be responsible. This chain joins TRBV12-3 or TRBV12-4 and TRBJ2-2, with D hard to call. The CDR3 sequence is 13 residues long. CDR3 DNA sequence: TGCCTTACGGCCAGCGCGAACACCGGGGAGCTGTTTTTT. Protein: CLTASANTGELFF.

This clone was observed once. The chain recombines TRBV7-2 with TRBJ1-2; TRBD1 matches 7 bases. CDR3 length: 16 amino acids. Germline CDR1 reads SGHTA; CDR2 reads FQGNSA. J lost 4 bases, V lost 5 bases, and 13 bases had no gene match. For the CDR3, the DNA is TGTGCCAGCAGCCAAAGGGGGCAGCCAAAGCTCTATGGCTACACCTTC. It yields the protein CASSQRGQPKLYGYTF.

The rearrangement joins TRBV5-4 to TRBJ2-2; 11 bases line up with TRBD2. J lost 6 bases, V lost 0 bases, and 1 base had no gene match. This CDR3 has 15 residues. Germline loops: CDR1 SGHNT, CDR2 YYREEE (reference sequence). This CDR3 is CASSLVAGGAGELFF. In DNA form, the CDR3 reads TGTGCCAGCAGCTTGGTAGCGGGAGGGGCCGGGGAGCTGTTTTTT.

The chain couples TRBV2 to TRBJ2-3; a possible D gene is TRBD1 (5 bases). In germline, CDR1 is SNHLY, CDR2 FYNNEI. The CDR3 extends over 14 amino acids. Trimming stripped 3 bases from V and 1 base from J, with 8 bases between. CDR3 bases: TGTGCCAGCAGTGAGGGCAGGGGCACAGATACGCAGTATTTT. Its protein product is CASSEGRGTDTQYF.

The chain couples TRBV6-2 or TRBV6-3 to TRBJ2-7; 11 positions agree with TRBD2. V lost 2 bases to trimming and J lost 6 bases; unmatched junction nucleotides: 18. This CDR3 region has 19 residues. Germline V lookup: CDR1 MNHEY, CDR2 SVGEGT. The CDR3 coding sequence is TGTGCCAGCAGTTACAACCTGCGTGGAGCTAGCGGGAGGACGGGCGAGCAGTACTTC. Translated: CASSYNLRGASGRTGEQYF.

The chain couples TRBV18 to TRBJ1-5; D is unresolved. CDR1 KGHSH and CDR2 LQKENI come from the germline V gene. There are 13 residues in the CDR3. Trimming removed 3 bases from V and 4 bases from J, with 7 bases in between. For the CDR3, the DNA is TGTGCCAGCTCACCTTCAGGTAATCAGCCCCAGCATTTT. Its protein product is CASSPSGNQPQHF.

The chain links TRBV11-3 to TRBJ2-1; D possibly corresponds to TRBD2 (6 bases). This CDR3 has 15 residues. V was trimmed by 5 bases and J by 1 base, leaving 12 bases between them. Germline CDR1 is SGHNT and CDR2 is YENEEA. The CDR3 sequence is CASSGGTGSYNEQFF. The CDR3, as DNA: TGTGCCAGCAGCGGAGGGACGGGATCCTACAATGAGCAGTTCTTC.

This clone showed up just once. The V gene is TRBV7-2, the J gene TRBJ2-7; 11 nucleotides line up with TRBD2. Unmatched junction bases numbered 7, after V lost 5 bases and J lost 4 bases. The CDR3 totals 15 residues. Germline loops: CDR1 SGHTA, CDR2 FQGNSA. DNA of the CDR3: TGTGCCAGCAGCCCTATTAGCGGGAGGGAATACGAGCAGTACTTC. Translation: CASSPISGREYEQYF. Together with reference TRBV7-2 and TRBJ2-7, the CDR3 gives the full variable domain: GAGVSQSPSNKVTEKGKDVELRCDPISGHTALYWYRQSLGQGLEFLIYFQGNSAPDKSGLPSDRFSAERTGGSVSTLTIQRTQQEDSAVYLCASSPISGREYEQYFGPGTRLTVT.

The CDR3 sequence: CASSTDGRYNEQFF. CDR3 DNA sequence: TGTGCCAGTAGTACCGACGGCAGGTACAATGAGCAGTTCTTC. The rearrangement links TRBV19 to TRBJ2-1; no definite D call. The V gene lost 4 bases and the J gene lost 4 bases, with 11 bases spanning the gap. From germline, CDR1 is LNHDA and CDR2 SQIVND (reference sequence). This CDR3 has 14 residues.

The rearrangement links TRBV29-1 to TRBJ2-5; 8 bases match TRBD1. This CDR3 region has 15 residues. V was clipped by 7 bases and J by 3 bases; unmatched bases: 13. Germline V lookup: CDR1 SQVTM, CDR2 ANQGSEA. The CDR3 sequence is CSAVGTGGKKETQYF. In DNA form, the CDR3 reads TGCAGCGCTGTCGGTACAGGGGGGAAAAAAGAGACCCAGTACTTC.

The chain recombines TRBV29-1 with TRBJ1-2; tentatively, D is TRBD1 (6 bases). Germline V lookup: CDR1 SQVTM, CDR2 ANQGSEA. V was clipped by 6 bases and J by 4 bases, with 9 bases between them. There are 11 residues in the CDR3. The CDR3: CSVGAGYGYTF. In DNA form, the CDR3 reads TGCAGCGTGGGGGCAGGCTATGGCTACACCTTC.

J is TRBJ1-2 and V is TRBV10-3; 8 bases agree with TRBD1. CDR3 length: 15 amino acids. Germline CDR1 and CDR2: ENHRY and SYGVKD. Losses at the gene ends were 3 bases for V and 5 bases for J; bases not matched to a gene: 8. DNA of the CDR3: TGTGCCATCAGTGACCCCTCGGACAGGGTTTATGGCTACACCTTC. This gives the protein CAISDPSDRVYGYTF.

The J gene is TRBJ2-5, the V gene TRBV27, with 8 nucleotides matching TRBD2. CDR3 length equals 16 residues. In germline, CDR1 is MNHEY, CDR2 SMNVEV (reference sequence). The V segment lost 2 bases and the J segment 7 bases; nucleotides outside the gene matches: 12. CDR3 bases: TGTGCCAGCAGTTTAATAACCCCGGGAGGGTCCTGGACCCAGTACTTC. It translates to CASSLITPGGSWTQYF.

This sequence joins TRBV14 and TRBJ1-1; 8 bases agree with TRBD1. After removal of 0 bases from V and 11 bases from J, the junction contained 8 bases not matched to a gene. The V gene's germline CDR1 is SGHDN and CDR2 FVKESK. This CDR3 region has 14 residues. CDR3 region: CASSQEGTGSMAFF. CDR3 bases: TGTGCCAGCAGCCAAGAGGGGACAGGTTCGATGGCTTTCTTT.

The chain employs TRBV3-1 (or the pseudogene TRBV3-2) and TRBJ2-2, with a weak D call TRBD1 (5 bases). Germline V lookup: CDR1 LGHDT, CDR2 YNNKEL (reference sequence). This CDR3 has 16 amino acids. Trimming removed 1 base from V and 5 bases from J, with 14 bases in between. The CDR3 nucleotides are TGTGCCAGCAGCCAAGCATGGACAAGCCCTACCGGGGAGCTGTTTTTT. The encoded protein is CASSQAWTSPTGELFF.

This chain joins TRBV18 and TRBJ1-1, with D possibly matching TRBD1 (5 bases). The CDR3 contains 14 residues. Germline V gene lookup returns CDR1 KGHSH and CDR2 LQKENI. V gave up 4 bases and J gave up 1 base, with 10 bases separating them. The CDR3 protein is CASSQQDRNTEAFF. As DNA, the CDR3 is TGTGCCAGCTCACAACAAGACAGGAACACTGAAGCTTTCTTT.

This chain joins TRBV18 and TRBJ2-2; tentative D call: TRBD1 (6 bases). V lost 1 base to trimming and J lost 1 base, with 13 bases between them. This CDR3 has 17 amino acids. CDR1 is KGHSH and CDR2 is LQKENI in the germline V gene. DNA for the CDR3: TGTGCCAGCTCACCACGACGGCAGGGGATGAACACCGGGGAGCTGTTTTTT. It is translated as CASSPRRQGMNTGELFF.

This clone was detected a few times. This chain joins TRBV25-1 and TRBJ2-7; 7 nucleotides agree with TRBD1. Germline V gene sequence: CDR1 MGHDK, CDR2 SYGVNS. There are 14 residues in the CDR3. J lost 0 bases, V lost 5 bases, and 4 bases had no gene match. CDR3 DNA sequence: TGTGCCAGCAGTTACAGGGGTAGCTCCTACGAGCAGTACTTC. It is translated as CASSYRGSSYEQYF.

The CDR3 DNA reads as TGTGCCAGCAGCCGGCCGGGACACTCCTACGAGCAGTACGTC. This translates into CASSRPGHSYEQYV. The V call is TRBV11-2, the J call TRBJ2-7, with D possibly TRBD1 on 6 matching bases. Germline CDR1 is SGHAT and CDR2 is FQNNGV. V was shortened by 5 bases and J by 0 bases, with 11 bases between the two germline ends. The CDR3 runs to 14 residues.

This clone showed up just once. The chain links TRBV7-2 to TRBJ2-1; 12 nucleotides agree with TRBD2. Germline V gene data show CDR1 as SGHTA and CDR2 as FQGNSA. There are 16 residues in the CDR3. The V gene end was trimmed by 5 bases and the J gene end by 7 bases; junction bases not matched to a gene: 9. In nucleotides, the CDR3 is TGTGCCAGCAGCGGACCTAGCGGGGGGGCCCGAAATGAGCAGTTCTTC. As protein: CASSGPSGGARNEQFF.